This T cell receptor beta chain was profiled in a study of a mutant IDH1 vaccine in newly diagnosed glioma. Study context: Receipt of radiotherapy, temozolomide, or both preceded the study, and most received both. Study-wide results and caveats: Pseudoprogression appeared independent of alterations in top peripheral clonotypes.

The time point here: week 35, safety follow-up. Each vaccine dose was 300 ug of mutant IDH1 20-mer peptide, with topical imiquimod. Each patient was administered eight vaccinations, scheduled in weeks 1, 3, 5, 7, 11, 15, 19 and 23. This CDR3 is built from 16 residues. Germline V gene lookup returns CDR1 PRHDT and CDR2 FYEKMQ (reference sequence). The germline V and J ends were trimmed by 0 bases and 1 base, with 12 bases remaining between them. The assay was immunoSEQ multiplex PCR, and TCRdb's table has in-frame clones only and misses some. This sample has more than 60,000 clones; 74% occur once, and the top ten carry over 4%. To note about this clone: Its antigen is still unknown.

The V call is TRBV13, the J call TRBJ1-2, with TRBD1 as a possible D gene (6 bases). The sequencing used PBMCs, collected from a glioma patient whose treatment included an IDH1 peptide vaccine. The sequence was obtained from a man aged 50-59 years with glioma. The DNA for the CDR3 is TGTGCCAGCAGCTTAGGCCTAGGGGGGCATAACTATGGCTACACCTTC. This codes for CASSLGLGGHNYGYTF.